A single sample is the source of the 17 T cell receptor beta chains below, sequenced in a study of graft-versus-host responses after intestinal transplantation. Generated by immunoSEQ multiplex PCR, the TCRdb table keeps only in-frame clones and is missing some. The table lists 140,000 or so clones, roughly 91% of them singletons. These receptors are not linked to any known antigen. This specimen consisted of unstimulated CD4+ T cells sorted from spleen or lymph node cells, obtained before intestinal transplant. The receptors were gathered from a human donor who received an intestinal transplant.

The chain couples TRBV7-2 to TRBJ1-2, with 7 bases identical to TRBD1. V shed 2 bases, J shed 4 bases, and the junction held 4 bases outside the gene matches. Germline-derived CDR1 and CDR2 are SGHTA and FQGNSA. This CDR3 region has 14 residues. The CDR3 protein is CASSLNRGPYGYTF. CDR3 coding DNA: TGTGCCAGCAGCTTAAACAGGGGACCCTATGGCTACACCTTC.

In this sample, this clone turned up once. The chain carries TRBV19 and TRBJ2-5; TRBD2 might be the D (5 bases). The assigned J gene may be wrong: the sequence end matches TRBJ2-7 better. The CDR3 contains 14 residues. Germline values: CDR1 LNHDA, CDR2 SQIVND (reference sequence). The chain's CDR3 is CASSIGSGVYEQYF. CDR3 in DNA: TGTGCCAGTAGTATAGGATCCGGGGTCTACGAGCAGTACTTC.

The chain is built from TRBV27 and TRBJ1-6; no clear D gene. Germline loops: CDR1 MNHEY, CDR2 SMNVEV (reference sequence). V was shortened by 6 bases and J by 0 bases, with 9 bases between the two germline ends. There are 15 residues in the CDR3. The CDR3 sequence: CASRGRPSYNSPLHF. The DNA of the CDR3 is TGTGCCAGCAGGGGGAGGCCCTCCTATAATTCACCCCTCCACTTT.

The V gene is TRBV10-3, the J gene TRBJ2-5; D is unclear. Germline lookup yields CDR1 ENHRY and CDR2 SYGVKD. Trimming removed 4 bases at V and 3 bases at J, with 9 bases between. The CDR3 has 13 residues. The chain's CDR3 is CAISVREKETQYF. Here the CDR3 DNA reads TGTGCCATCAGTGTAAGGGAAAAAGAGACCCAGTACTTC.

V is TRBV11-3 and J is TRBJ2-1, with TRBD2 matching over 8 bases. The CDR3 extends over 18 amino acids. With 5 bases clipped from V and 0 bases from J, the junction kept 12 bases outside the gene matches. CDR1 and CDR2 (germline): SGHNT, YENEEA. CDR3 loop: CASSPRGGSGPSYNEQFF. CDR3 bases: TGTGCCAGCAGCCCTCGGGGGGGTAGCGGGCCCTCCTACAATGAGCAGTTCTTC. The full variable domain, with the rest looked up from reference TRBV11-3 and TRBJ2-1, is EAGVVQSPRYKIIEKKQPVAFWCNPISGHNTLYWYLQNLGQGPELLIRYENEEAVDDSQLPKDRFSAERLKGVDSTLKIQPAELGDSAVYLCASSPRGGSGPSYNEQFFGPGTRLTVL.

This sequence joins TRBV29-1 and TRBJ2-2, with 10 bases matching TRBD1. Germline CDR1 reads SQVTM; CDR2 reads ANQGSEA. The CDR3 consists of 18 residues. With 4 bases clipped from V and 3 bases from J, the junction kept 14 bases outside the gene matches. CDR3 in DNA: TGCAGCGTTGCTTCCTTATCTCCGGGACAGGGGTACACCGGGGAGCTGTTTTTT. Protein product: CSVASLSPGQGYTGELFF.

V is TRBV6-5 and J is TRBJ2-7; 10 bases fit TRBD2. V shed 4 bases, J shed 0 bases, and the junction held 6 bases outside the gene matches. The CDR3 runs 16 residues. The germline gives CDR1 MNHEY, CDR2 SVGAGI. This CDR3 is CASSLSRTSGSYEQYF. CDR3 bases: TGTGCCAGCAGTTTATCGAGGACTAGCGGCTCCTACGAGCAGTACTTC.

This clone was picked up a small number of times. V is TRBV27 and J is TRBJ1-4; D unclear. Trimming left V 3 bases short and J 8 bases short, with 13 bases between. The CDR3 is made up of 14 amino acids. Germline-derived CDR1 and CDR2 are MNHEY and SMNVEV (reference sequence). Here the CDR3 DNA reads TGTGCCAGCAGTTTGAGCCGGCCAAGGGAAAAACTGTTTTTT. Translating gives CASSLSRPREKLFF.

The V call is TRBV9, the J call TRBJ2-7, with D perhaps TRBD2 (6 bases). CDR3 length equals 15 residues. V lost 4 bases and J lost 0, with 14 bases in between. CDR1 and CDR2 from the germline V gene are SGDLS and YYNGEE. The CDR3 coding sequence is TGTGCCAGCAGCCCCCGGTCCGGGGGCTCCTACGAGCAGTACTTC. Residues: CASSPRSGGSYEQYF.

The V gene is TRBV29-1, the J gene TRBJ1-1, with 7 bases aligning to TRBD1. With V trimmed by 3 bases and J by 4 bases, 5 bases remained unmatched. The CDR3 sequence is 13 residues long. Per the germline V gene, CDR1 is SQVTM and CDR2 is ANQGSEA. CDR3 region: CSVEAGGGTEAFF. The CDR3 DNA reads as TGCAGCGTTGAGGCAGGGGGAGGCACTGAAGCTTTCTTT.

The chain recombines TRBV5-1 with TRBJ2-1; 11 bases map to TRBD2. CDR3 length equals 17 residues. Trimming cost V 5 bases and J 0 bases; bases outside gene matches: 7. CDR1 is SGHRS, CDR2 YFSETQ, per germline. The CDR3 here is CASRLAGGPLSYNEQFF. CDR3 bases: TGCGCCAGCAGGTTAGCGGGAGGGCCGCTCTCCTACAATGAGCAGTTCTTC.

The chain's CDR3 is CAWNDPEMRAGEKLFF. CDR3 nucleotides: TGTGCCTGGAATGACCCCGAGATGCGGGCGGGTGAAAAACTGTTTTTT. The chain has TRBV30 and TRBJ1-4; D unclear. The V end was cut by 4 bases, the J end by 7 bases, with 22 bases between. This CDR3 is built from 16 residues. CDR1 and CDR2 from the germline V gene are GTSNPN and SVGIG (reference sequence).

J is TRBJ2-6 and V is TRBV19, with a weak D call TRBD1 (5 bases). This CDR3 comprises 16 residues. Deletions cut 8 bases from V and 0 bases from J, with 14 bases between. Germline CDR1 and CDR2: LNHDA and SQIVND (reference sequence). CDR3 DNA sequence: TGTGCCAGTTCTCCGACAGTTAGCTCTGGGGCCAACGTCCTGACTTTC. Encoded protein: CASSPTVSSGANVLTF.

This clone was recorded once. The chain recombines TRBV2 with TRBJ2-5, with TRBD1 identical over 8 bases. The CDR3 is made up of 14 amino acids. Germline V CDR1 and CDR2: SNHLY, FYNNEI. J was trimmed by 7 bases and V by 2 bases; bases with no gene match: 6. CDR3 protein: CASSERTGSVTQYF. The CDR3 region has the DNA TGTGCCAGCAGTGAAAGGACAGGGTCGGTGACCCAGTACTTC.

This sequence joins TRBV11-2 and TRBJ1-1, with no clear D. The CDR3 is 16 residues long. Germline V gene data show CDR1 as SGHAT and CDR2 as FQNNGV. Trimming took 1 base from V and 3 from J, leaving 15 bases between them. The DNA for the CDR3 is TGTGCCAGCAGCTTAGTGTCCCTCGGACTTCACACTGAAGCTTTCTTT. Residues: CASSLVSLGLHTEAFF. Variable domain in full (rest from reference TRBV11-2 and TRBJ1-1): EAGVAQSPRYKIIEKRQSVAFWCNPISGHATLYWYQQILGQGPKLLIQFQNNGVVDDSQLPKDRFSAERLKGVDSTLKIQPAKLEDSAVYLCASSLVSLGLHTEAFFGQGTRLTVV.

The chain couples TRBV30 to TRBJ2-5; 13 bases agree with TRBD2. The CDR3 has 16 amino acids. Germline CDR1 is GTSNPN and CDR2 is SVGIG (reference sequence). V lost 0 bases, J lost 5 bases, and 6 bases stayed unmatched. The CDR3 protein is CAWSVLAGGPGETQYF. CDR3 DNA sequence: TGTGCCTGGAGTGTACTAGCGGGAGGGCCTGGGGAGACCCAGTACTTC.

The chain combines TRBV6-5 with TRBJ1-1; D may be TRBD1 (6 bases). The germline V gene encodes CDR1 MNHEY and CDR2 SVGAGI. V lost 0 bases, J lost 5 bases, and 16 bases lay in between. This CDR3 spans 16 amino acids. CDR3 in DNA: TGTGCCAGCAGTTACTCGATTCCGGGGGCAGGTACTGAAGCTTTCTTT. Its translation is CASSYSIPGAGTEAFF.